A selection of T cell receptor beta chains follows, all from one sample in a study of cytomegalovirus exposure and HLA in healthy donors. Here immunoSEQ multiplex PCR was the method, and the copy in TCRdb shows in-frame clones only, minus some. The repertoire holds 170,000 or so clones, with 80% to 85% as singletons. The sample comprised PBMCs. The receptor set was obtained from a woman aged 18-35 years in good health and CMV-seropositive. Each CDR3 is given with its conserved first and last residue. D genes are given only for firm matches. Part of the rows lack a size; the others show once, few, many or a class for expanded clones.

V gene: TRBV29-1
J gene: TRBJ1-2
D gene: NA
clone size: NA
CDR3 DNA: TGCAGCGAACGGACAGCCGGTGGCTACACCTTC
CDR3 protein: CSERTAGGYTF

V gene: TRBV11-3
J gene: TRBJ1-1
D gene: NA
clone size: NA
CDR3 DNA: TGTGCCAGCAGCTTAGACGGGAACACTGAAGCTTTCTTT
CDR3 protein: CASSLDGNTEAFF

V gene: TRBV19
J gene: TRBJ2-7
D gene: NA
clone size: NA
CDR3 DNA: TGTGCCAGTATGGAGTCGGCAGATCTATACGAGCAGTACTTC
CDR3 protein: CASMESADLYEQYF

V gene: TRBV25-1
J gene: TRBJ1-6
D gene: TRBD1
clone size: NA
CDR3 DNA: TGTGCCAGCAGTGAATCCGACAGGGCCATCCGATCACCCCTCCACTTT
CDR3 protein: CASSESDRAIRSPLHF

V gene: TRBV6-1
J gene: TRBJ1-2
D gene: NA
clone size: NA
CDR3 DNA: TGTGCCAGCAGTGAGTCCGCGGGGGGGCTGGACTATGGCTACACCTTC
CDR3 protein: CASSESAGGLDYGYTF

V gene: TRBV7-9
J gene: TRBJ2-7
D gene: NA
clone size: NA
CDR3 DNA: TGTGCCAGCAGCTTATTGGAGGGGCCCTACGAGCAGTACTTC
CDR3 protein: CASSLLEGPYEQYF

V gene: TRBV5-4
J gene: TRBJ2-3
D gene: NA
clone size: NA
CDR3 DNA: TGTGCCAGCAGCCTACCGCTAGAGGATACGCAGTATTTT
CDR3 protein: CASSLPLEDTQYF

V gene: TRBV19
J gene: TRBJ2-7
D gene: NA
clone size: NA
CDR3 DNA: TGTGCCACCCTAAGACAGGATTCATCCGAGCAGTACTTC
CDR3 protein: CATLRQDSSEQYF

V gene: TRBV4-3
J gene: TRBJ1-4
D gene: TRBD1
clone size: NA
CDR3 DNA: TGCGCCAGCAGCACCGGGACAGCAACTAATGAAAAACTGTTTTTT
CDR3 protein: CASSTGTATNEKLFF

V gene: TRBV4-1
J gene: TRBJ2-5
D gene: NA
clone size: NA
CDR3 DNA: TGCGCCAGCAGCCAAGTACTACAAGAGACCCAGTACTTC
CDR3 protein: CASSQVLQETQYF

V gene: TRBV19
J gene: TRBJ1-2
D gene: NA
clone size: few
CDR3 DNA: TGTGCCAGTAGTATTCCCACAGGATTATCCTATGGCTACACCTTC
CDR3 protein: CASSIPTGLSYGYTF

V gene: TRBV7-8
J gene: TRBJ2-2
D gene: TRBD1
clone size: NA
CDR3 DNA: TGTGCCAGCGGAACAGGGGTTACGAACACCGGGGAGCTGTTTTTT
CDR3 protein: CASGTGVTNTGELFF

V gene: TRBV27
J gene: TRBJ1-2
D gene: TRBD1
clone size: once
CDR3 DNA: TGTGCCAGCAGTTCCGGGACAGGGATTAGTGGCTACACCTTC
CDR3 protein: CASSSGTGISGYTF

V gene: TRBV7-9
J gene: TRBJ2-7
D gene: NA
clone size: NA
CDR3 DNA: TGTGCCAGCAGCTTACTGGTTTCCAGGGGGGCCTACGAGCAGTACTTC
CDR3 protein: CASSLLVSRGAYEQYF

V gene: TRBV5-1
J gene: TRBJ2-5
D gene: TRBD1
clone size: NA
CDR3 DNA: TGCGCCAGCAGTCGTTCAGGGGGAGTAGGGGAGACCCAGTACTTC
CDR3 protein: CASSRSGGVGETQYF

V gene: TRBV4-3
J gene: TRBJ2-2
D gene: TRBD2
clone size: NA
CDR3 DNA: TGCGCCAGCAGCCAAGAACTAGCGGTGAACACCGGGGAGCTGTTTTTT
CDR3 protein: CASSQELAVNTGELFF

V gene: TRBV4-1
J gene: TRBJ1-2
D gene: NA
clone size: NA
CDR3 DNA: TGCGCCAGCAGCCAAGATGGACAGAGCGATGGCTACACCTTC
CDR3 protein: CASSQDGQSDGYTF

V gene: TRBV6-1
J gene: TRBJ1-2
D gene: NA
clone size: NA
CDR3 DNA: TGTGCCAGCAGTCTGGCAGGGCGCTACACCTTC
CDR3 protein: CASSLAGRYTF

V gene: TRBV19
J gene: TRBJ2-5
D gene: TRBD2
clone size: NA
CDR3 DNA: TGTGCCAGTAGTATTGGGGGGAGGGCGGCGGAGACCCAGTACTTC
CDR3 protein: CASSIGGRAAETQYF

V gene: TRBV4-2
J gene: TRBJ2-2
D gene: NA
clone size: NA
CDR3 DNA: TGTGCCAGCAGCCAAGAGTTTCCCCCGTTTACCGGGGAGCTGTTTTTT
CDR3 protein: CASSQEFPPFTGELFF

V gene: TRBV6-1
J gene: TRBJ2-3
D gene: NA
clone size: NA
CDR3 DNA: TGTGCCAGCAATCTAGCCCCTAGCACAGATACGCAGTATTTT
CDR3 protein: CASNLAPSTDTQYF

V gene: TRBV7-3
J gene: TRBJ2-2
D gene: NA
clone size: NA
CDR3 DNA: TGTGCCAGCAGCTTACTCTCTAACACCGGGGAGCTGTTTTTT
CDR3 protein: CASSLLSNTGELFF

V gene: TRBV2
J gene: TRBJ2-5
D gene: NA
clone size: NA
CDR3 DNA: TGTGCCACCCAGGCAAATTCCGTCTCAGGGGAGACCCAGTACTTC
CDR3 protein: CATQANSVSGETQYF

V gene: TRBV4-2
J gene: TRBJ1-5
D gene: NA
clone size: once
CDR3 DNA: TGTGCCAGCAGCCAAGATCAGGGGCGGCAGCCCCAGCATTTT
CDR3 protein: CASSQDQGRQPQHF

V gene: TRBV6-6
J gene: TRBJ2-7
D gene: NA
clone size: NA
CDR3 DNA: TGTGCCAGCAGTCGGGGATCCTACGAGCAGTACTTC
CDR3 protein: CASSRGSYEQYF

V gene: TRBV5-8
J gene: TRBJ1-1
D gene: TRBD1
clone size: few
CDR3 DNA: TGTGCCAGCAGGAGGGGACAGCTTAACACTGAAGCTTTCTTT
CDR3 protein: CASRRGQLNTEAFF

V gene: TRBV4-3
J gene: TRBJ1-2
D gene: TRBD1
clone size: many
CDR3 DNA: TGCGCCAGCAGCCAAAGAACAGGGGACTATGGCTACACCTTC
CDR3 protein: CASSQRTGDYGYTF

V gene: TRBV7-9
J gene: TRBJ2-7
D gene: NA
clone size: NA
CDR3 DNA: TGTGCCAGCAGCCCCGGAGGGGCCTACTACGAGCAGTACTTC
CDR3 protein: CASSPGGAYYEQYF

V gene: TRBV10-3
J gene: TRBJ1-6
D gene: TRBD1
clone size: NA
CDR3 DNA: TGTGCCACCATGGACAGGACTTATAATTCACCCCTCCACTTT
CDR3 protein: CATMDRTYNSPLHF

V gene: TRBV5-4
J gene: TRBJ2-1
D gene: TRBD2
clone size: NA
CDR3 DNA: TGTGCCAGCAGCTTGAAGGAGCGGGGTGTCGGTGAGCAGTTCTTC
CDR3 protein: CASSLKERGVGEQFF

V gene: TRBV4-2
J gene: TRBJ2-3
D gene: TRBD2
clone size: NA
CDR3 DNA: TGTGCCAGCACGGGAGGGCTAGCGGGGCTCACAGATACGCAGTATTTT
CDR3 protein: CASTGGLAGLTDTQYF

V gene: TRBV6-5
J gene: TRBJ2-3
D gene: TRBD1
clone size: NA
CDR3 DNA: TGTGCCAGCAGTGGGACAGGGTGGACAGATACGCAGTATTTT
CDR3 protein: CASSGTGWTDTQYF

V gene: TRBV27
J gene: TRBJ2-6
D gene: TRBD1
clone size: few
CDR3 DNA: TGTGCCAGCAGTTTATTATTTGGGATGGGACAGGGGGACCTTAGCTCTGGGGCCAACGTCCTGACTTTC
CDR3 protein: CASSLLFGMGQGDLSSGANVLTF

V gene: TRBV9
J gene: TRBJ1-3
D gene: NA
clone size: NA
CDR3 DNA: TGTGCCAGCAGGGGAGGACCCCTCTCTGGAAACACCATATATTTT
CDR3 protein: CASRGGPLSGNTIYF

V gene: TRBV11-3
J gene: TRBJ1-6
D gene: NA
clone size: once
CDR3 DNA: TGTGCCAGCAGCTACGGCGGTTCGGAATCACCCCTCCACTTT
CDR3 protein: CASSYGGSESPLHF

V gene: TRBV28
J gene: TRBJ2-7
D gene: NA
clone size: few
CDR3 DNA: TGTGCCAGCAGTAGAGGTCAGGGGGAGCAGTACTTC
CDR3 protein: CASSRGQGEQYF